Shown below are 10 T cell receptor beta chains from a single sample sequenced in a study of technical replicates of blood from a handful of donors (dated by TCRdb to between 2016 and 2019). Preparation of the library involved the immunoSEQ multiplex PCR assay. The source is immuneACCESS, and TCRdb retained only in-frame sequences with V and J called. Part of the clones is not carried over; for the studies checked, unresolved V genes explain less than half of this, and the remainder is unexplained. The sample table shows around 80,000 clones, and roughly 90% are seen once. The ten largest make up 0.41% of the sample. Sequencing used T cells isolated from PBMCs. Source of these receptors: a human donor in good health.

This sequence joins TRBV7-3 and TRBJ2-1, with 8 bases fitting TRBD2. This CDR3 spans 14 amino acids. The V gene end was trimmed by 2 bases and the J gene end by 8 bases; junction bases not matched to a gene: 5. Germline CDR1 is SGHTA and CDR2 is FQGTGA. As DNA, the CDR3 is TGTGCCAGCAGCTTAGGGACTAGATACGATGAGCAGTTCTTC. Amino acids: CASSLGTRYDEQFF.

The J gene is TRBJ1-1, the V gene TRBV28; D is ambiguous. The CDR3 extends over 13 amino acids. In germline, CDR1 is MDHEN, CDR2 SYDVKM. V was clipped by 6 bases and J by 1 base, with 9 bases between them. The CDR3, as DNA: TGTGCCAGCAGCAAAAGCCCGAACACTGAAGCTTTCTTT. Translating it yields CASSKSPNTEAFF.

The CDR3 DNA reads TGTGCCAGCAGCTGGAGAGGATTCGCCTCCTACGAGCAGTACTTC. As protein: CASSWRGFASYEQYF. J is TRBJ2-7 and V is TRBV6-5, with no clear D. V was shortened by 6 bases and J by 0 bases, with 15 bases between the two germline ends. Germline lookup yields CDR1 MNHEY and CDR2 SVGAGI. The CDR3 length is 15 residues.

Only one count was recorded for this clone. The chain couples TRBV6-5 to TRBJ1-2; 7 bases are a match to TRBD1. This CDR3 has 13 residues. Germline V gene data show CDR1 as MNHEY and CDR2 as SVGAGI. The V and J ends lost 6 bases and 6 bases, in that order; junction bases with no gene match: 7. The CDR3 DNA follows: TGTGCCAGCAGGGAGAGGGGGCTTCATGGCTACACCTTC. Amino acids: CASRERGLHGYTF.

V usage is TRBV19 and J usage is TRBJ2-3; tentatively, D is TRBD2 (6 bases). V was clipped by 4 bases and J by 5 bases, with 16 bases between them. Germline-derived CDR1 and CDR2 are LNHDA and SQIVND (reference sequence). The length of the CDR3 is 15 residues. CDR3: CASSSRVGSLDTQYF. In DNA, the CDR3 is TGTGCCAGTAGTAGCCGGGTCGGGAGTTTAGATACGCAGTATTTT.

This chain links TRBV7-3 with TRBJ2-7; weak D call: TRBD1 (6 bases). CDR3 length: 15 residues. Trimming shortened V by 5 bases and J by 2 bases, and 16 bases separated the two germline ends. Germline CDR1 is SGHTA and CDR2 is FQGTGA. The chain's CDR3 is CASSPSRGRTYEQYF. CDR3 bases: TGTGCCAGCAGCCCAAGCAGGGGTCGCACCTACGAGCAGTACTTC.

The gene calls are TRBV27 and TRBJ2-7; 13 bases are a match to TRBD2. The CDR3 consists of 15 residues. With V trimmed by 4 bases and J by 7 bases, 7 bases remained unmatched. The germline V gene has CDR1 MNHEY and CDR2 SMNVEV (reference sequence). CDR3 residues: CASSWGTSGIGEQYF. The CDR3 nucleotides are TGTGCCAGCAGTTGGGGGACTAGCGGGATAGGGGAGCAGTACTTC.

CDR3 in amino acids: CASNLGRGLAGDNEQFF. In DNA, the CDR3 is TGCGCCAGCAACCTAGGGAGGGGGCTAGCGGGAGACAATGAGCAGTTCTTC. This rearrangement joins TRBV4-1 to TRBJ2-1; 10 nucleotides align to TRBD2. This CDR3 has 17 amino acids. V was pared by 7 bases and J by 5 bases, with 14 bases of the junction left unmatched. The germline V gene has CDR1 MGHRA and CDR2 YSYEKL.

The chain links TRBV13 to TRBJ1-2; no clear D. The length of the CDR3 is 12 residues. CDR1 and CDR2 (germline): PRHDT, FYEKMQ (reference sequence). V was trimmed by 5 bases and J by 5 bases, leaving 9 bases between them. This chain's CDR3 is CASSPGTYGYTF. In DNA, the CDR3 is TGTGCCAGCAGCCCGGGAACGTATGGCTACACCTTC.

The genes are TRBV9 and TRBJ2-1; 8 bases fit TRBD2. The germline gives CDR1 SGDLS, CDR2 YYNGEE. The CDR3 sequence is 16 residues long. V was clipped by 3 bases and J by 1 base; unmatched bases: 6. CDR3 loop: CASSGLSGSSYNEQFF. The CDR3 DNA sequence: TGTGCCAGCAGCGGCCTAAGCGGGAGTTCCTACAATGAGCAGTTCTTC.